Included here is one T cell receptor (beta chain) sequence, with context. Its antigen is not known. This sample is part of a study of cytomegalovirus exposure and HLA in healthy donors. Study-level findings and limits: CMV serostatus alone was available as immune exposure information. In a later analysis, parvovirus B19, influenza, CMV and Epstein-Barr virus appeared linked to several top co-occurrence clusters. What TCR beta sequences reportedly achieved was accurate prediction of HLA-A and HLA-B alleles in most subjects.

The J segment lost 5 bases and the V segment lost 2 bases, leaving 10 bases of the junction unmatched. Germline V gene sequence: CDR1 LGHNT, CDR2 FRNRAP. The CDR3 covers 17 residues. Use of 60 Vbeta and 13 Jbeta primers characterized the PCR. Original handling: Roughly 11 million shared chains were among around 80 million unique TCR beta chains counted in a later analysis. TCRdb's table, derived via immunoSEQ multiplex PCR, lists solely in-frame clones and lacks some. D and trimming were read from the DNA, whereas the V and J calls and clone size are those reported in that table. The table for this sample gives 30,000 to 50,000 clones.

The sequence was collected from a woman aged 25 to 39 in good health and CMV-seropositive. This chain links TRBV12-5 with TRBJ1-5; 9 bases map to TRBD1. Sequences were obtained from PBMCs. The DNA for the CDR3 is TGTGCTAGTGGTTTGACCCGGGACAGGGTTCGGGATCAGCCCCAGCATTTT. As protein: CASGLTRDRVRDQPQHF.